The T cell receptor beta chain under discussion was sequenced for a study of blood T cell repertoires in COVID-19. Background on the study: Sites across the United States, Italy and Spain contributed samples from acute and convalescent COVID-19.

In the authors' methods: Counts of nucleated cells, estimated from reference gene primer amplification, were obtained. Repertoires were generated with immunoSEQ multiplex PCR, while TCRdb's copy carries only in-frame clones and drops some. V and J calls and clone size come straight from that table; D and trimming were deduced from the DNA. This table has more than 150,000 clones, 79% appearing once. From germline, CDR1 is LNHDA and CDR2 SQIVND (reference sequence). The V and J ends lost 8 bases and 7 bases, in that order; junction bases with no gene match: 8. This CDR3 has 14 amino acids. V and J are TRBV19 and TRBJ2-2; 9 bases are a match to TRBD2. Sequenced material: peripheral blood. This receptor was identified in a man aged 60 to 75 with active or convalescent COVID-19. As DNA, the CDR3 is TGTGCCAGTCGCGGGGGGGCGGGGAGCGGGGAGCTGTTTTTT. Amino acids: CASRGGAGSGELFF.